This T cell receptor beta chain appears in the sequencing data of a study of blood T cell repertoires in COVID-19 (TCRdb year 2020). For context, the study as a whole: Samples from collaborators originated in the United States, Italy and Spain and spanned both the acute and convalescent phases of COVID-19. The material from the prospective study consisted of cDNA or gDNA derived from T cells, B-cell-depleted T cells, or PBMCs. Where available, HLA class I and class II types were taken from metadata supplied by the sample provider and were not determined by assay-based typing. The sample metadata nearly always contained a de-identified subject ID, COVID-19 status, age in years and sex. The repertoires were released in a freely available public database intended as a resource for research on the immune response to SARS-CoV-2. Subjects who had been exposed to COVID-19, were actively infected with it, or had recovered from it provided the deeply sampled blood TCRbeta repertoires that made up the dataset. The samples were drawn from two sources: the first 160 participants of the ongoing ImmuneRACE study, and fewer than 1,500 subjects contributed by 6 global collaborators.

Study-wide conclusions, independent of this receptor: The amount of clinical and demographic metadata varied by source and participant and was provided uncurated.

V is reduced by 0 bases and J by 9 bases, leaving a spacing of 15 bases between them. Via the germline V gene, CDR1 is MGHRA and CDR2 YSYEKL. The CDR3 measures 15 amino acids from cysteine to phenylalanine. The only DNA kept is the CDR3, 45 bases in frame from the first base. Collaborating institutions collected whole blood in K2EDTA tubes following their own protocols. Collaborator samples were shipped for TCRbeta analysis as frozen whole blood, isolated PBMCs, or DNA extracted from either sample type. The table lists this clone with a count of one. Its cognate antigen has yet to be identified. Base quality data are lacking; no much larger clone is found one base away. TCRbeta CDR3 regions were amplified from genomic DNA using the immunoSEQ Assay, a bias-controlled multiplex PCR. On the study's bioinformatics: Nucleated cell counts per sample were estimated from amplification of reference gene primers within the assay. To quantify the absolute abundance of each unique TCRbeta CDR3 rearrangement, sequence reads were collapsed and filtered. For each sample, productive Simpson clonality was calculated by taking the square root of Simpson's diversity index across productive rearrangements. In its TCRdb copy, this immuneACCESS table keeps in-frame sequences only and misses some clones. Where compared with another copy, unresolved V genes explain less than half of these, and the others have no known cause. That table gives V, J and clone size, and the DNA gave D and trimming. Counted in this sample were 50,000 to 75,000 clones; around nine tenths of them appeared once. 20% to 25% of the sample comes from the top ten.

This sequence was found in a woman between 50 and 59 years old with active or convalescent COVID-19. Sequencing was carried out using peripheral blood. The rearrangement joined TRBV4-1 to TRBJ2-1, with TRBD2 as a weak D call on 6 bases. The sequenced DNA is TGCGCCAGCAGCCAAGACGGCCTAGCGTCTAGTGAGCAGTTCTTC. This sequence encodes CASSQDGLASSEQFF.